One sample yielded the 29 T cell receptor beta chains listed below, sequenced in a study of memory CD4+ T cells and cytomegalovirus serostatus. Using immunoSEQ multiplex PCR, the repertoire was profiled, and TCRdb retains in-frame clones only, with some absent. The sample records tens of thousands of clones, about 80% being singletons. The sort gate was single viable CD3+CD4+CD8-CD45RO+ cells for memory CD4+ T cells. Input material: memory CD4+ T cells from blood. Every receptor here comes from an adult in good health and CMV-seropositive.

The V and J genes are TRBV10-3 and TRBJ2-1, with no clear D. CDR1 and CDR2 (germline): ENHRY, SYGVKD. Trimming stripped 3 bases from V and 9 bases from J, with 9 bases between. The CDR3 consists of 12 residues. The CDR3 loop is CAISDTVGEQFF. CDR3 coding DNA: TGTGCCATCAGTGACACCGTGGGTGAGCAGTTCTTC.

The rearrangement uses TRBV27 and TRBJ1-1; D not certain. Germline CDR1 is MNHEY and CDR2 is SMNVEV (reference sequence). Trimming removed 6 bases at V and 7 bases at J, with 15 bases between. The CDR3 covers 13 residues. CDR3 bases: TGTGCCAGCAGACGAACCCTGGACGGTGAAGCTTTCTTT. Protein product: CASRRTLDGEAFF.

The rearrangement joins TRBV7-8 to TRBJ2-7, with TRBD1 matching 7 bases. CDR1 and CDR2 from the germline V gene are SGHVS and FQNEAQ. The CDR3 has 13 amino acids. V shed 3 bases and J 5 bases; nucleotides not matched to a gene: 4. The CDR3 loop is CASSFDRVHEQYV. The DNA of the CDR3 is TGTGCCAGCAGCTTTGACAGGGTCCACGAGCAGTACGTC.

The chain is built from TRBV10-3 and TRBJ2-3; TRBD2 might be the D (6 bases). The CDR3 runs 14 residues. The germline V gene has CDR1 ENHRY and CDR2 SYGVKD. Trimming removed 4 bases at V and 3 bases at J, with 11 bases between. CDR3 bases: TGTGCCATCAGTGTCCAGGAGGGTACAGATACGCAGTATTTT. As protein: CAISVQEGTDTQYF.

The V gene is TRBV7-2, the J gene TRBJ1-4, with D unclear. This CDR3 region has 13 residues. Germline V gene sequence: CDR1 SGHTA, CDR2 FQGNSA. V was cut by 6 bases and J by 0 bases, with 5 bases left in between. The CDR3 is CASSPATNEKLFF. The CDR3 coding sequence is TGTGCCAGCAGTCCTGCAACTAATGAAAAACTGTTTTTT.

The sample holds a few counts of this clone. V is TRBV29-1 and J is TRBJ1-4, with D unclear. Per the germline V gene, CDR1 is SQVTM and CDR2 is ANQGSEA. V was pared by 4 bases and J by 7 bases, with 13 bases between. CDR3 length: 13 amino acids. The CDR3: CSVVVNLGEKLFF. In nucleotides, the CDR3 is TGCAGCGTTGTGGTGAATCTCGGTGAAAAACTGTTTTTT.

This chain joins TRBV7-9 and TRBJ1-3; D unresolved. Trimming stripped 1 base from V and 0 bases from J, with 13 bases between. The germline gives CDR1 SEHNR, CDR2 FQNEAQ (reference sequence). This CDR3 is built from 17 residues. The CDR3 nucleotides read TGTGCCAGCAGCTTAGACCCCCAGTTTCTCTCTGGAAACACCATATATTTT. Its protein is CASSLDPQFLSGNTIYF. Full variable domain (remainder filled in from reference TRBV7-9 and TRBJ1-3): DTGVSQNPRHKITKRGQNVTFRCDPISEHNRLYWYRQTLGQGPEFLTYFQNEAQLEKSRLLSDRFSAERPKGSFSTLEIQRTEQGDSAMYLCASSLDPQFLSGNTIYFGEGSWLTVV.

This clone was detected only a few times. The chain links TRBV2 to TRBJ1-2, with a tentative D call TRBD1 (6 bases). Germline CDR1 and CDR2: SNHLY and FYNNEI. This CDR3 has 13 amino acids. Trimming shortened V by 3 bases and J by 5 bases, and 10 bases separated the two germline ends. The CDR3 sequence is CASSDPGAYGYTF. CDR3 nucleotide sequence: TGTGCCAGCAGTGACCCAGGGGCTTATGGCTACACCTTC. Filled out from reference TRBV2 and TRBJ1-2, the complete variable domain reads EPEVTQTPSHQVTQMGQEVILRCVPISNHLYFYWYRQILGQKVEFLVSFYNNEISEKSEIFDDQFSVERPDGSNFTLKIRSTKLEDSAMYFCASSDPGAYGYTFGSGTRLTVV.

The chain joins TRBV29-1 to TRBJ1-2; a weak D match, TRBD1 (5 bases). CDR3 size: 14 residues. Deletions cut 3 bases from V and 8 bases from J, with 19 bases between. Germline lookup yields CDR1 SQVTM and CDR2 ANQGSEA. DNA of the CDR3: TGCAGCGTTGAGTCCCCAGGGCGTAGGAGCGGCTACACCTTC. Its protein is CSVESPGRRSGYTF.

CDR3 amino acids: CASSLGRGQTNEKLFF. In DNA, the CDR3 is TGTGCCAGCAGCTTGGGCCGGGGACAGACAAATGAAAAACTGTTTTTT. J is TRBJ1-4 and V is TRBV7-8, with 7 bases lining up with TRBD1. The CDR3 is 16 residues long. V lost 3 bases, J lost 5 bases, and 9 bases stayed unmatched. Germline assignment: CDR1 SGHVS and CDR2 FQNEAQ.

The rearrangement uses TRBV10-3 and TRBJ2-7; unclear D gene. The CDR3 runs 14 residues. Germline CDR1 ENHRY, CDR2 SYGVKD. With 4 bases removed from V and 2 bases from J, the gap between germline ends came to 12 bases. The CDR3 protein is CAISAQNSTYEQYF. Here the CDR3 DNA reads TGTGCCATCAGTGCACAGAATTCAACCTACGAGCAGTACTTC.

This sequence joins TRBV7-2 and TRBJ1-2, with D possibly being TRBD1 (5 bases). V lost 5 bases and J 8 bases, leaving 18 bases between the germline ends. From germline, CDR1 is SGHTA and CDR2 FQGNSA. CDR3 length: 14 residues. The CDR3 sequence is CASSPQGGTFGYTF. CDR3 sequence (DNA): TGTGCCAGCAGCCCCCAGGGAGGGACGTTCGGCTACACCTTC.

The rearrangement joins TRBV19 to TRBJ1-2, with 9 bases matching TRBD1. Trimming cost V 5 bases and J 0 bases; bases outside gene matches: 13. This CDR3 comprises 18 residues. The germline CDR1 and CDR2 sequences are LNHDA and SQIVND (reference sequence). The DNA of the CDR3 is TGTGCCAGTAGTCCCTCCGGGACAGGGCTAGCTCCTAACTATGGCTACACCTTC. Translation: CASSPSGTGLAPNYGYTF. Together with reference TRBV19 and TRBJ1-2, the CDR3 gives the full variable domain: DGGITQSPKYLFRKEGQNVTLSCEQNLNHDAMYWYRQDPGQGLRLIYYSQIVNDFQKGDIAEGYSVSREKKESFPLTVTSAQKNPTAFYLCASSPSGTGLAPNYGYTFGSGTRLTVV.

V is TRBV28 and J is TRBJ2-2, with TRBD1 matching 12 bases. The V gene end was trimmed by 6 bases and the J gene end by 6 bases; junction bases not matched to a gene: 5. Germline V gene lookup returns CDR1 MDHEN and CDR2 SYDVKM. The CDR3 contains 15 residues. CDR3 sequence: CASSIGTGGPGELFF. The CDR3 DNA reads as TGTGCCAGCAGCATCGGGACAGGGGGCCCCGGGGAGCTGTTTTTT.

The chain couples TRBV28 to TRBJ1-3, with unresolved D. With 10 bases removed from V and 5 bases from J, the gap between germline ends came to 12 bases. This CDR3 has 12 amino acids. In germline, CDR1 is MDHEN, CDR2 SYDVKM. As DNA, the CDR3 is TGTGCCACCTCGACCTCAAGAAACACCATATATTTT. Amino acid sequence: CATSTSRNTIYF.

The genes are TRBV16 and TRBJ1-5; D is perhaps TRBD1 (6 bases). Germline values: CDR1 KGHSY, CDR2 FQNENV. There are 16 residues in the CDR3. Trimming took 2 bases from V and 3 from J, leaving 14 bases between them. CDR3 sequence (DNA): TGTGCCAGCAGCCAAAAAAGGGGGAGGGACAATCAGCCCCAGCATTTT. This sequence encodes CASSQKRGRDNQPQHF.

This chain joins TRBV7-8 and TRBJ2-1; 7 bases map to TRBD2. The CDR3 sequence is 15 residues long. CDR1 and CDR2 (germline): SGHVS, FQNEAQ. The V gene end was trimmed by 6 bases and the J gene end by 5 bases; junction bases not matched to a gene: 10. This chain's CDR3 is CASSHTSVGNNEQFF. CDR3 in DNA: TGTGCCAGCAGTCATACTAGCGTTGGAAACAATGAGCAGTTCTTC.

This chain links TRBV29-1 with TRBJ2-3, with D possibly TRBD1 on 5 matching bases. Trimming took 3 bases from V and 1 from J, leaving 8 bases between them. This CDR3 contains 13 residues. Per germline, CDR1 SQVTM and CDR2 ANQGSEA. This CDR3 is CSVDEGGTDTQYF. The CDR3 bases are TGCAGCGTTGATGAAGGGGGCACAGATACGCAGTATTTT.

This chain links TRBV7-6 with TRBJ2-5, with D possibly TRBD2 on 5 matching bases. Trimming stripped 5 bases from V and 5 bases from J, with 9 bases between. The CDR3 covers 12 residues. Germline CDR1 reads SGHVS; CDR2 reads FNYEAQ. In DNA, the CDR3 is TGTGCCAGCAGCCCGGCGGGCGAGACCCAGTACTTC. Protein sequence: CASSPAGETQYF.

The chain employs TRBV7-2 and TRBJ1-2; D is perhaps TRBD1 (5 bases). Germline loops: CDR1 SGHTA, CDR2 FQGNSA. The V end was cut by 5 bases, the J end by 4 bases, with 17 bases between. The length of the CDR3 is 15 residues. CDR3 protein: CASSPPGGEGYGYTF. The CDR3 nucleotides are TGTGCCAGCAGCCCCCCGGGGGGGGAAGGCTATGGCTACACCTTC.

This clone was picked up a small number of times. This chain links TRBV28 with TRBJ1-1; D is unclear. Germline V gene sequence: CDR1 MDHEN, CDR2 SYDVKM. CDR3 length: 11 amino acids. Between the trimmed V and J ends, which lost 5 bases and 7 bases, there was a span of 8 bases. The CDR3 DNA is TGTGCCAGCAGTATGCAGTTTGAAGCTTTCTTT. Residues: CASSMQFEAFF.

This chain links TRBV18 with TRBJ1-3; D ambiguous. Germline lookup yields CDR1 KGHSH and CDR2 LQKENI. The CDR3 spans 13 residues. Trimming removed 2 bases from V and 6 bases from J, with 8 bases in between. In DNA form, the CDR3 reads TGTGCCAGCTCACCAGGGGAAGCAAACACCATATATTTT. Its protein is CASSPGEANTIYF. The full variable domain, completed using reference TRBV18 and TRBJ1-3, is NAGVMQNPRHLVRRRGQEARLRCSPMKGHSHVYWYRQLPEEGLKFMVYLQKENIIDESGMPKERFSAEFPKEGPSILRIQQVVRGDSAAYFCASSPGEANTIYFGEGSWLTVV.

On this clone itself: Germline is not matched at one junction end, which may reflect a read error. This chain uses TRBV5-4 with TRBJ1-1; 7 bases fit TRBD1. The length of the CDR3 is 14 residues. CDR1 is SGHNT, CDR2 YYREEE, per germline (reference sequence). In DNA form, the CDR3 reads TGTGCCAGCAGCGTTGAGACAGGGAACTCTGAAGCTTTCTTT. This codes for CASSVETGNSEAFF.

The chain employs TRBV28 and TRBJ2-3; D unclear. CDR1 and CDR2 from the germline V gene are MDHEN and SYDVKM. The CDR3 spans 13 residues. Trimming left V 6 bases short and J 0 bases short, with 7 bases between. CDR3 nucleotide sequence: TGTGCCAGCAGCCCCCCTAGCACAGATACGCAGTATTTT. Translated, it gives CASSPPSTDTQYF.

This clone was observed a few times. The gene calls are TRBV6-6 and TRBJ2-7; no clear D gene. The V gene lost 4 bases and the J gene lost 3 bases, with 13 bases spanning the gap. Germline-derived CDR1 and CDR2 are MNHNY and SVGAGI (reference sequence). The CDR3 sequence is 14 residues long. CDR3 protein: CASSSEPRDYEQYF. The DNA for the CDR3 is TGTGCCAGCAGTTCAGAGCCTCGTGACTACGAGCAGTACTTC.

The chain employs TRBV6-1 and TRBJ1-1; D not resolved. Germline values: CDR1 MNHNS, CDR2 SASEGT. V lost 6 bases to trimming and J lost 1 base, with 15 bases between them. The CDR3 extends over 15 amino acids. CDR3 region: CASRGRGFRNTEAFF. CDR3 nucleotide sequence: TGTGCCAGCAGGGGGAGAGGGTTCAGGAACACTGAAGCTTTCTTT.

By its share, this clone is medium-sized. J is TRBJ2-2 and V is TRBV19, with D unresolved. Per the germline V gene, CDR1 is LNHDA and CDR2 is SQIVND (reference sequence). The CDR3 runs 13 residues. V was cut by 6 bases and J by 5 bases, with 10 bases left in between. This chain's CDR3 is CASRGETTGELFF. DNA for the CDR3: TGTGCCAGTAGAGGCGAGACGACCGGGGAGCTGTTTTTT.

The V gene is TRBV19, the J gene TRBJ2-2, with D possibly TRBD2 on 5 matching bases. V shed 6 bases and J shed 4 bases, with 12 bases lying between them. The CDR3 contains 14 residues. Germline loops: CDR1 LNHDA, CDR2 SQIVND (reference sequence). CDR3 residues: CASRDGIFTGELFF. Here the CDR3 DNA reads TGTGCCAGTAGGGACGGGATCTTCACCGGGGAGCTGTTTTTT.

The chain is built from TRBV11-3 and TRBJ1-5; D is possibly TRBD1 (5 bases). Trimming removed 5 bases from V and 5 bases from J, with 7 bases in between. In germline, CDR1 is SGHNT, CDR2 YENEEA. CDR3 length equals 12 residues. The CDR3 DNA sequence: TGTGCCAGCAGCCGGGGGGATCAGCCCCAGCATTTT. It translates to CASSRGDQPQHF. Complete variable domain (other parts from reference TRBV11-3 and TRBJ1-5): EAGVVQSPRYKIIEKKQPVAFWCNPISGHNTLYWYLQNLGQGPELLIRYENEEAVDDSQLPKDRFSAERLKGVDSTLKIQPAELGDSAVYLCASSRGDQPQHFGDGTRLSIL.